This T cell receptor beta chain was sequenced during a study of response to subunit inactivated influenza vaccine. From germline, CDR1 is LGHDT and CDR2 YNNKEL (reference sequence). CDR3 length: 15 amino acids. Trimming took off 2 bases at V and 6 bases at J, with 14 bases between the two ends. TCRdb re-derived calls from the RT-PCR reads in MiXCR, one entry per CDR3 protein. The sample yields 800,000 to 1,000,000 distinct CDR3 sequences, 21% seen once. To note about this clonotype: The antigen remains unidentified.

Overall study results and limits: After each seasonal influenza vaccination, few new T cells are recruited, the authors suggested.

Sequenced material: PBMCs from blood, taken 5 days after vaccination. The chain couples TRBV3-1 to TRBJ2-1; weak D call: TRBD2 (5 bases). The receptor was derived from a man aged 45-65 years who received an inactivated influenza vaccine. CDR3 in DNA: TGTGCCAGCAGCCAATCCCGACTAACGAGCAATGAGCAGTTCTTC. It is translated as CASSQSRLTSNEQFF.